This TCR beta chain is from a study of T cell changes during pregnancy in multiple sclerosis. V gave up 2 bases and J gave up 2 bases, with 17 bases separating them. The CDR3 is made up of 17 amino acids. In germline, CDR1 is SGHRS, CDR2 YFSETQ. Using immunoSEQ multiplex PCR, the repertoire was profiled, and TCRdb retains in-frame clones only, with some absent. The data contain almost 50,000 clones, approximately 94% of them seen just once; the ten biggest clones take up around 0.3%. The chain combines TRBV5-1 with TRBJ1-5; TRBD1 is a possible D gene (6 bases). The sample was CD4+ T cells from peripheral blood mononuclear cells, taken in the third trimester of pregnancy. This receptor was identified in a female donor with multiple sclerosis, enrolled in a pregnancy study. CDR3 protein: CASSLTGKVTRNQPQHF. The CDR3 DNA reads TGCGCCAGCAGCTTAACAGGGAAGGTTACCCGCAATCAGCCCCAGCATTTT.